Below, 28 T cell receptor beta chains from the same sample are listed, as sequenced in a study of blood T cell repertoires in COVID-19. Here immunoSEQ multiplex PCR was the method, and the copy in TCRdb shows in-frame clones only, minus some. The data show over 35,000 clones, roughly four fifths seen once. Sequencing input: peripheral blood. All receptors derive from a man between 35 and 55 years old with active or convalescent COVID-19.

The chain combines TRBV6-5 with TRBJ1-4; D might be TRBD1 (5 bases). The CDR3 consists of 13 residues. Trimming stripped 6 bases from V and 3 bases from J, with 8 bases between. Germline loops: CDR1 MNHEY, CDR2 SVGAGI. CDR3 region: CASRTAANEKLFF. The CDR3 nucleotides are TGTGCCAGCAGGACAGCAGCTAATGAAAAACTGTTTTTT.

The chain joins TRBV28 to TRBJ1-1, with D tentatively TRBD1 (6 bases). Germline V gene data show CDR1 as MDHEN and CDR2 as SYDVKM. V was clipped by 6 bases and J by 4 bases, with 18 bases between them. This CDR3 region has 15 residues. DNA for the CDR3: TGTGCCAGCAGCCTTTACAGGGTGGGTAGCACTGAAGCTTTCTTT. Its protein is CASSLYRVGSTEAFF. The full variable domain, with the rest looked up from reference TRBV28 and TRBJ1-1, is DVKVTQSSRYLVKRTGEKVFLECVQDMDHENMFWYRQDPGLGLRLIYFSYDVKMKEKGDIPEGYSVSREKKERFSLILESASTNQTSMYLCASSLYRVGSTEAFFGQGTRLTVV.

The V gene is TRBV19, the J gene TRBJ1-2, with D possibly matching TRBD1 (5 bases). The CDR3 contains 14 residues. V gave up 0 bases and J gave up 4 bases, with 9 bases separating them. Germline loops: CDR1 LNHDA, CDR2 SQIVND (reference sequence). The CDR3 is CASSIDQGGYGYTF. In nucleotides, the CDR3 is TGTGCCAGTAGTATAGACCAGGGAGGCTATGGCTACACCTTC. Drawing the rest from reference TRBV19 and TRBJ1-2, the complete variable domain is DGGITQSPKYLFRKEGQNVTLSCEQNLNHDAMYWYRQDPGQGLRLIYYSQIVNDFQKGDIAEGYSVSREKKESFPLTVTSAQKNPTAFYLCASSIDQGGYGYTFGSGTRLTVV.

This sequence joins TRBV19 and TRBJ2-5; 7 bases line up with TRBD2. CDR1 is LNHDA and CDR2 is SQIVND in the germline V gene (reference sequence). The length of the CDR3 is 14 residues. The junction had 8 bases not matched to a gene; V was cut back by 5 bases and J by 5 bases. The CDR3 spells CASSRAGERETQYF. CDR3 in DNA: TGTGCCAGTAGTCGCGCGGGAGAAAGGGAGACCCAGTACTTC.

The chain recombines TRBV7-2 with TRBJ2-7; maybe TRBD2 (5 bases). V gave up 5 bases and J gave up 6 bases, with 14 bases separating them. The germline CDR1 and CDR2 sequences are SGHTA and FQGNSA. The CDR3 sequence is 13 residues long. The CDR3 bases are TGTGCCAGCAGCGTGGCGGGTTTCGGCGAGCAGTACTTC. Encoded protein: CASSVAGFGEQYF. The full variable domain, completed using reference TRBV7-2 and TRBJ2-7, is GAGVSQSPSNKVTEKGKDVELRCDPISGHTALYWYRQSLGQGLEFLIYFQGNSAPDKSGLPSDRFSAERTGGSVSTLTIQRTQQEDSAVYLCASSVAGFGEQYFGPGTRLTVT.

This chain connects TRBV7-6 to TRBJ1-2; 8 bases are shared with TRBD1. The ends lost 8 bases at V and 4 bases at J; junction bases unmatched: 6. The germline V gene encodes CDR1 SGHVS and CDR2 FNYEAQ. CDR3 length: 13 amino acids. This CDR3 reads CASGQGAGYGYTF. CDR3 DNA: TGTGCCAGCGGGCAGGGGGCGGGCTATGGCTACACCTTC.

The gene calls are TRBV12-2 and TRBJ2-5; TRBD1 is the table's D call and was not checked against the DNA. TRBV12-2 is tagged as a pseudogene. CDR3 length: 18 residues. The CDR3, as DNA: TGTGCAAGTCGCTACAGACACAGGTCCACCATATACCAAGAGACCCAGTACTTC. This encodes CASRYRHRSTIYQETQYF.

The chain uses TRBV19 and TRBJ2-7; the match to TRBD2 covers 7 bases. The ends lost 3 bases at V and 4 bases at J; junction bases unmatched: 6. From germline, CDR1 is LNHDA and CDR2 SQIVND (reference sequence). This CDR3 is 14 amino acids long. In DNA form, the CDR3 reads TGTGCCAGTAGTATCGGGCTAGCGGAATACGAGCAGTACTTC. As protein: CASSIGLAEYEQYF. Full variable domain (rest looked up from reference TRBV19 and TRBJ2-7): DGGITQSPKYLFRKEGQNVTLSCEQNLNHDAMYWYRQDPGQGLRLIYYSQIVNDFQKGDIAEGYSVSREKKESFPLTVTSAQKNPTAFYLCASSIGLAEYEQYFGPGTRLTVT.

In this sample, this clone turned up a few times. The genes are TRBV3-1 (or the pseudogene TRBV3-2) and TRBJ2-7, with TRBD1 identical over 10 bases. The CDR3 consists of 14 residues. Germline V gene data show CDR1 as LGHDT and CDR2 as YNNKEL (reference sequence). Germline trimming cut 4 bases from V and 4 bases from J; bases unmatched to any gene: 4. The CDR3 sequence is CASSPRDRGYEQYF. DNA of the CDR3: TGTGCCAGCAGCCCCCGGGACAGGGGATACGAGCAGTACTTC.

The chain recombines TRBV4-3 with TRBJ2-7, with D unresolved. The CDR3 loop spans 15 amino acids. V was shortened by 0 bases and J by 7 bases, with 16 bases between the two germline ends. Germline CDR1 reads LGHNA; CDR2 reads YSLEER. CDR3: CASSQDLLLSGEQYF. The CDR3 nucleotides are TGCGCCAGCAGCCAAGATCTCCTCCTATCCGGGGAGCAGTACTTC.

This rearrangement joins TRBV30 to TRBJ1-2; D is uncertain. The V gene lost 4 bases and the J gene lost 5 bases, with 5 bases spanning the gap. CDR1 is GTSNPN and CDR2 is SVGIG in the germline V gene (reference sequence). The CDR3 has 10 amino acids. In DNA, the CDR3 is TGTGCCTGGATGTCGTATGGCTACACCTTC. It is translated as CAWMSYGYTF.

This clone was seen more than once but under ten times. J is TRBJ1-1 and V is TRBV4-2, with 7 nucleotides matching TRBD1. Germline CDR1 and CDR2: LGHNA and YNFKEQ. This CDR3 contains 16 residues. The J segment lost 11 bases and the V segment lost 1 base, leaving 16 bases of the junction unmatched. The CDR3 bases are TGTGCCAGCAGCCAAGCCCAGGGGCAGGGGGAAGGGCGGGCTTTCTTT. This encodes CASSQAQGQGEGRAFF.

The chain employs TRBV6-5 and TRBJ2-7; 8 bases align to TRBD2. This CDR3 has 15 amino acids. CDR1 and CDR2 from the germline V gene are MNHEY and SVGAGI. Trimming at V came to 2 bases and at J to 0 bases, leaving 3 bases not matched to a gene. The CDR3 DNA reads TGTGCCAGCAGTTACGGAACTAGCGGCTCCTACGAGCAGTACTTC. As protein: CASSYGTSGSYEQYF.

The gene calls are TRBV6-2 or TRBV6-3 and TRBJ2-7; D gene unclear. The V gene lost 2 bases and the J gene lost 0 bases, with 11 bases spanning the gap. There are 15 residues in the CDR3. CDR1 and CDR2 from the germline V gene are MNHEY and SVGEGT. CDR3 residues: CASSYRLSFSYEQYF. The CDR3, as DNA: TGTGCCAGCAGTTACAGACTTTCTTTCTCCTACGAGCAGTACTTC.

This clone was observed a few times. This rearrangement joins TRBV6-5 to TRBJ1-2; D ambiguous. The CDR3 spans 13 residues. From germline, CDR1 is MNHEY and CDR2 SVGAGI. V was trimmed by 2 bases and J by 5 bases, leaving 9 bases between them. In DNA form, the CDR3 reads TGTGCCAGCAGTTACGGGCGGGTGTATGGCTACACCTTC. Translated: CASSYGRVYGYTF.

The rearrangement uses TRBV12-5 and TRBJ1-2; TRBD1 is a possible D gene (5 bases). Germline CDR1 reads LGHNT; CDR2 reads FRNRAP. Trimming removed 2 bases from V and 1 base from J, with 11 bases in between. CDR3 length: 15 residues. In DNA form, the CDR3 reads TGTGCTAGTGGTTTGACGTCGGGGGTTAACTATGGCTACACCTTC. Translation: CASGLTSGVNYGYTF.

The CDR3 DNA sequence: TGTGCCAGCAGCCACGACGGGGGGTCCTACAATGAGCAGTTCTTC. It encodes CASSHDGGSYNEQFF. The chain has TRBV13 and TRBJ2-1, with 7 bases aligning to TRBD2. This CDR3 is 15 amino acids long. Per germline, CDR1 PRHDT and CDR2 FYEKMQ (reference sequence). After removal of 5 bases from V and 1 base from J, the junction contained 5 bases not matched to a gene.

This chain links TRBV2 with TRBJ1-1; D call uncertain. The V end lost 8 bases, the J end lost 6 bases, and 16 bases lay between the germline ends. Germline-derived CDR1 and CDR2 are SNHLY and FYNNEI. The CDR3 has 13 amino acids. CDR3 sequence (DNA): TGTGCCAGCCTGACCCCCGGGAGGGCTGAAGCTTTCTTT. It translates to CASLTPGRAEAFF.

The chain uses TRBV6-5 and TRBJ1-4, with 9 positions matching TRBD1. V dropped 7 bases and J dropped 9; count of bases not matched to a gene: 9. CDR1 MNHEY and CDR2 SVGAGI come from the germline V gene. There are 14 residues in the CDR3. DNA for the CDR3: TGTGCCAGCATTATCGGACAGGGGTTAAAAAAACTGTTTTTT. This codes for CASIIGQGLKKLFF.

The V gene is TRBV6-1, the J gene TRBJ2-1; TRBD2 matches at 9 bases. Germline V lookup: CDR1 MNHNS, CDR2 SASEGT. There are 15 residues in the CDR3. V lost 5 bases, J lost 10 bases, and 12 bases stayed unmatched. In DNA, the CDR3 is TGTGCCAGCAGTTTAAGTCCGGGACTAGCAAAAGAGCAGTTCTTC. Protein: CASSLSPGLAKEQFF.

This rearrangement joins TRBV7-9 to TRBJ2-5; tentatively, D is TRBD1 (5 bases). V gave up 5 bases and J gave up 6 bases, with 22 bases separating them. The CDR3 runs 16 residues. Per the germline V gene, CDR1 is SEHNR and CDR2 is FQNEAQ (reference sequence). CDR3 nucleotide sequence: TGTGCCAGCAGCCCCTCAGGTTACGAAGGGGCAAAGACCCAGTACTTC. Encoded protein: CASSPSGYEGAKTQYF. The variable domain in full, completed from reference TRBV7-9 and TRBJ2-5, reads DTGVSQNPRHKITKRGQNVTFRCDPISEHNRLYWYRQTLGQGPEFLTYFQNEAQLEKSRLLSDRFSAERPKGSFSTLEIQRTEQGDSAMYLCASSPSGYEGAKTQYFGPGTRLLVL.

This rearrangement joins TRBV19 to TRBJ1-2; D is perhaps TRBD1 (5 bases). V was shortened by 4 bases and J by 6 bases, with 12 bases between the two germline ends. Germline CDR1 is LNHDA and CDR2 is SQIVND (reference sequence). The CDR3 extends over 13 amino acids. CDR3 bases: TGTGCCAGTAGTACACTGGGGGGGAATGGCTACACCTTC. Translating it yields CASSTLGGNGYTF.

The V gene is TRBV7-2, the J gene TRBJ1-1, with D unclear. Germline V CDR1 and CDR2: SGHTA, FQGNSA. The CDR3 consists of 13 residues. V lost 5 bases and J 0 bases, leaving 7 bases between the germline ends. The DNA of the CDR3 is TGTGCCAGCAGCGCAGGCTTGAACACTGAAGCTTTCTTT. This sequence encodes CASSAGLNTEAFF.

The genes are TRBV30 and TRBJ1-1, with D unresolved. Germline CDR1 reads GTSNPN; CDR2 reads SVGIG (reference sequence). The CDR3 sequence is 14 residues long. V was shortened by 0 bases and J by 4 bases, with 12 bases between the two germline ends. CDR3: CAWSVSPAGTEAFF. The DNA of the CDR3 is TGTGCCTGGAGTGTAAGCCCGGCGGGCACTGAAGCTTTCTTT.

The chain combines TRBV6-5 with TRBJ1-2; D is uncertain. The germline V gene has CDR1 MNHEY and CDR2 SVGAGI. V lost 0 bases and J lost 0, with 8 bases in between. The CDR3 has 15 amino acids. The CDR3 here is CASSYSGRTNYGYTF. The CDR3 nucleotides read TGTGCCAGCAGTTACTCGGGCAGAACTAACTATGGCTACACCTTC.

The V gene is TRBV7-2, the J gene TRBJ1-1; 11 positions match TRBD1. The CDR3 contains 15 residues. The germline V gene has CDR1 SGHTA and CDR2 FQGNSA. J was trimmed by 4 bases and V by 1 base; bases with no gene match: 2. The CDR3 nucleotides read TGTGCCAGCAGCTTAGTAGGGACAGGGGGCACTGAAGCTTTCTTT. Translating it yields CASSLVGTGGTEAFF.

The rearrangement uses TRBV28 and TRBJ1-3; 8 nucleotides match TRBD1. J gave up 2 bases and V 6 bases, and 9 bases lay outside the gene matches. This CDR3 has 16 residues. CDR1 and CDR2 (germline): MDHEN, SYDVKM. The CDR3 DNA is TGTGCCAGCAGATCCCCCGGACAGGGTGCTGGAAACACCATATATTTT. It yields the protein CASRSPGQGAGNTIYF. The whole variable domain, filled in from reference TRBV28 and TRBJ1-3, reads DVKVTQSSRYLVKRTGEKVFLECVQDMDHENMFWYRQDPGLGLRLIYFSYDVKMKEKGDIPEGYSVSREKKERFSLILESASTNQTSMYLCASRSPGQGAGNTIYFGEGSWLTVV.

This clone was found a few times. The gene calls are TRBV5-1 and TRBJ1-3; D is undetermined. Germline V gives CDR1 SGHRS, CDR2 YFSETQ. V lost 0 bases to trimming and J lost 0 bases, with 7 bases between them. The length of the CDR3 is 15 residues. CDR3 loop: CASSLGLVSGNTIYF. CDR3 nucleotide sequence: TGCGCCAGCAGCTTGGGACTGGTCTCTGGAAACACCATATATTTT.